This TCR beta chain was captured in a study of identical twins. This clonotype was picked up many times. Template switching (which added a universal primer site) was used, and cDNA carried unique molecular identifiers. MiXCR, run by TCRdb on the 5' RACE reads, gives a single entry per CDR3 protein. The data show 460,000 or so distinct CDR3 sequences, 13% to 15% seen once. The CDR3 runs to 16 residues. Germline V gene lookup returns CDR1 SGDLS and CDR2 YYNGEE. V gave up 0 bases and J gave up 10 bases, with 17 bases separating them. This sample also appeared in a second study, on yellow fever vaccine responses in identical twins.

Sequencing was carried out using CD4+ T cells sorted from blood. The chain is built from TRBV9 and TRBJ1-6; D is uncertain. The receptor comes from a woman aged 18-29 years in good health. The CDR3 coding sequence is TGTGCCAGCAGCGTAGGGACGACGGGAGTAGAGTCACCCCTCCACTTT. Translated, it gives CASSVGTTGVESPLHF.